Described below is a single T cell receptor beta chain sequence and its context. The data belong to a study of blood T cells in healthy people across ages. Combining a sample-barcoded 5' primer with a J-beta primer mix, a second PCR ran for roughly 6 to 12 cycles. From the 5' RACE reads, TCRdb called clonotypes with MiXCR, one entry per CDR3 protein. The sample includes roughly 1 million distinct CDR3 sequences, 20% to 25% of them seen just once. The CDR3 totals 12 residues. The V end lost 8 bases, the J end lost 2 bases, and 8 bases lay between the germline ends. Germline V lookup: CDR1 MNHEY, CDR2 SVGEGT. These data are also associated with another study on T cells of mothers and their children. As that report states: Thymic selection molds TCR recombination products alike in related and unrelated pairs. Related mother-child pairs shared slightly more overlap than unrelated pairs, but the difference was non-significant.

The clonotype comes from a girl aged 2 to 9 in good health. This chain connects TRBV6-2 or TRBV6-3 to TRBJ2-3; tentative D call: TRBD2 (5 bases). Sequenced material: blood. Written as DNA, the CDR3 is TGTGCCAGCGAGGGCCTCACAGATACGCAGTATTTT. This sequence encodes CASEGLTDTQYF.